This TCR beta chain came from a study of regulatory T cells in long-lasting Graves disease. Study-wide background: By definition, persistent Graves' disease involved antithyroid drugs for over 5 years alongside positive TSH receptor antibodies.

Findings and caveats of the study: Preferential use of TRBV28, TRBJ1-2 and TRBJ2-5 was seen in persistent disease.

Time point reported: persistent/refractory GD, antithyroid drugs over 5 years with positive TRAb. Extracted PBMC RNA gave rise to the TCR library. On this clonotype: As yet, its antigen is unknown.

With iRepertoire HTBI primers and Arm-PCR of CDR3 regions, TCR beta libraries were built. A single record per CDR3 protein comes from TCRdb applying MiXCR to the multiplex PCR reads. The table includes 400,000 to 500,000 distinct CDR3 sequences, under 25% detected once. Per germline, CDR1 MDHEN and CDR2 SYDVKM. CDR3 length equals 12 residues. Trimming shortened V by 11 bases and J by 4 bases, and 15 bases separated the two germline ends. The chain links TRBV28 to TRBJ2-7; either TRBD1 or TRBD2 may fit D (5 bases each). The sequencing here drew on peripheral blood mononuclear cells (PBMCs), taken when the disease was refractory, from a patient treated with antithyroid drugs. The receptor was derived from a female donor with Graves disease. In nucleotides, the CDR3 is TGTGCCCCTGGGGGAAGAGGGTACGAGCAGTACTTC. This gives the protein CAPGGRGYEQYF.